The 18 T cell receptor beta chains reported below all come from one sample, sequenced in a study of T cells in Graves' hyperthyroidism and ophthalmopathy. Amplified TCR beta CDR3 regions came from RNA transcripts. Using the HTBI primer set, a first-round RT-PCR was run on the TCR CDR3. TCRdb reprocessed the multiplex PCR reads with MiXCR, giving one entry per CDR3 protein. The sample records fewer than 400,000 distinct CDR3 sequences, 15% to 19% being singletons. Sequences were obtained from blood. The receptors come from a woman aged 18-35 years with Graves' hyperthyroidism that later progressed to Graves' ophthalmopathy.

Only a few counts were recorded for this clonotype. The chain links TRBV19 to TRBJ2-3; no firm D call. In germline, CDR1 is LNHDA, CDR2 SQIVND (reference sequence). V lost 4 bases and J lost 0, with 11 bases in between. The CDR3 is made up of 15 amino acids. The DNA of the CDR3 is TGTGCCAGTAGTACCAGCGCTCCTAGCACAGATACGCAGTATTTT. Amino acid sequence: CASSTSAPSTDTQYF.

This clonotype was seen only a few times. This chain's CDR3 is CASGTGWNTEAFF. The CDR3 DNA reads as TGTGCTAGTGGGACAGGTTGGAACACTGAAGCTTTCTTT. The rearrangement joins TRBV12-5 to TRBJ1-1, with D maybe TRBD1 (6 bases). The CDR3 is 13 amino acids. V was clipped by 6 bases and J by 1 base, with 9 bases between them. Germline CDR1 reads LGHNT; CDR2 reads FRNRAP.

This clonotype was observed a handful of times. CDR3 sequence: CSARVGSSYEQYF. CDR3 in DNA: TGCAGTGCTAGAGTCGGGAGCTCCTACGAGCAGTACTTC. The rearrangement uses TRBV20-1 and TRBJ2-7; maybe TRBD2 (6 bases). This CDR3 is 13 amino acids long. Trimming took 1 base from V and 0 from J, leaving 7 bases between them. Germline CDR1 is DFQATT and CDR2 is SNEGSKA (reference sequence).

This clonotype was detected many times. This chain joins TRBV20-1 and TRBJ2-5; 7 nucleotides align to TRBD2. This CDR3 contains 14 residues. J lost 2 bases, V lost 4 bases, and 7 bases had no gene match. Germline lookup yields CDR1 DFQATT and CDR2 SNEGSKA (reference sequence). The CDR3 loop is CSAIGTIDQETQYF. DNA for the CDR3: TGCAGTGCTATTGGGACTATCGATCAAGAGACCCAGTACTTC.

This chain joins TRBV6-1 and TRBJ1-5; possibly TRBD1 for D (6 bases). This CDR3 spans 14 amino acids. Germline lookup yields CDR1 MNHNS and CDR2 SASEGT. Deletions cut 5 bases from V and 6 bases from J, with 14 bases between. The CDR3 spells CASSPQGLSQPQHF. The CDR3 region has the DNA TGTGCCAGCAGTCCCCAGGGGCTATCTCAGCCCCAGCATTTT.

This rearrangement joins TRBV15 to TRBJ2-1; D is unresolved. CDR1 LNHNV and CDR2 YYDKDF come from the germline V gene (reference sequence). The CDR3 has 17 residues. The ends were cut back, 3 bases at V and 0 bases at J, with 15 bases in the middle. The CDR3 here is CATSRKSPANSYNEQFF. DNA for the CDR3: TGTGCCACCAGCAGGAAAAGTCCGGCGAACTCCTACAATGAGCAGTTCTTC.

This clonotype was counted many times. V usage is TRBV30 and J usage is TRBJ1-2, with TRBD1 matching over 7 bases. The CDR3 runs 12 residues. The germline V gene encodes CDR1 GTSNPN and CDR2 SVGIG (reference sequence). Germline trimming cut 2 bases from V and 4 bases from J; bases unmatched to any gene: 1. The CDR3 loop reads CAWSRDSYGYTF. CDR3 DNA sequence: TGTGCCTGGAGTCGGGACAGCTATGGCTACACCTTC.

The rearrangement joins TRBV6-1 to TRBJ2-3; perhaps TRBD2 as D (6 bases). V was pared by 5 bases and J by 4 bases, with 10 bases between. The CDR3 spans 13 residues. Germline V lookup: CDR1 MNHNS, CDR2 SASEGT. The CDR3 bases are TGTGCCAGCAGTCAGAGGAGGGCAGATACGCAGTATTTT. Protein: CASSQRRADTQYF.

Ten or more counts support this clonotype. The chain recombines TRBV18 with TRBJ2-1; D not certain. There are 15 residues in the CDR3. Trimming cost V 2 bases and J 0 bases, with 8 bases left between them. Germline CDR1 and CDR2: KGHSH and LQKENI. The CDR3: CASSPTLNSYNEQFF. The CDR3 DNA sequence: TGTGCCAGCTCACCAACACTAAACTCCTACAATGAGCAGTTCTTC.

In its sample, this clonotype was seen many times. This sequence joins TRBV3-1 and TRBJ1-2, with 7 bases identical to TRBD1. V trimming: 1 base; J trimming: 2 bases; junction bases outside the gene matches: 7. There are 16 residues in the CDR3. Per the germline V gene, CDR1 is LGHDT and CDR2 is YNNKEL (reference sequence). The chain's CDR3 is CASSQVGTANNYGYTF. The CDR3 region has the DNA TGTGCCAGCAGCCAAGTCGGGACAGCAAACAACTATGGCTACACCTTC.

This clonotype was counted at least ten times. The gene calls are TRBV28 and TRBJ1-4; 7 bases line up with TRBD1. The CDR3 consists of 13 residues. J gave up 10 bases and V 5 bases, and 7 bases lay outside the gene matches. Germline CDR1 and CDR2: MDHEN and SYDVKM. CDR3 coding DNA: TGTGCCAGCAGTCCAGGACAGGCTGGAAAACTGTTTTTT. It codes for CASSPGQAGKLFF.

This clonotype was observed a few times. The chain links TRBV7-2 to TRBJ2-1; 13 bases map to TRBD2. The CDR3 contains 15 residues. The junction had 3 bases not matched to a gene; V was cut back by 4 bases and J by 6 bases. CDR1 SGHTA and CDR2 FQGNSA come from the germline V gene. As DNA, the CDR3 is TGTGCCAGCAGCTGGGGACTAGCGGGACGCAATGAGCAGTTCTTC. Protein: CASSWGLAGRNEQFF.

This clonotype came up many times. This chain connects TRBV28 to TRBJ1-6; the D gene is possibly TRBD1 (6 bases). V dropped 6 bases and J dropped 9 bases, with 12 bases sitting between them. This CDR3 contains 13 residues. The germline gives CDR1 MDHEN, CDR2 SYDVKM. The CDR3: CASRVPRGSPLHF. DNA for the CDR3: TGTGCCAGCAGGGTCCCCAGGGGTTCACCCCTCCACTTT.

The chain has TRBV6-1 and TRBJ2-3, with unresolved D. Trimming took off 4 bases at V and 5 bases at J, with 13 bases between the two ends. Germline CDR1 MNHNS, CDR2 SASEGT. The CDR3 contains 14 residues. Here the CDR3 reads CASSGRGVGDTQYF. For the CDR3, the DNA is TGTGCCAGCAGTGGTCGCGGAGTGGGAGATACGCAGTATTTT.

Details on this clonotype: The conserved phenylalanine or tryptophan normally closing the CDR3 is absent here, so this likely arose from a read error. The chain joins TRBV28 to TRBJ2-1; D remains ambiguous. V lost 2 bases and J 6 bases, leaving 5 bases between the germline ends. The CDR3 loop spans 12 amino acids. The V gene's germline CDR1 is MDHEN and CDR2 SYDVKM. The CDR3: CASSLRLNEQFL. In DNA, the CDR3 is TGTGCCAGCAGTTTAAGGCTCAATGAGCAGTTCCTC.

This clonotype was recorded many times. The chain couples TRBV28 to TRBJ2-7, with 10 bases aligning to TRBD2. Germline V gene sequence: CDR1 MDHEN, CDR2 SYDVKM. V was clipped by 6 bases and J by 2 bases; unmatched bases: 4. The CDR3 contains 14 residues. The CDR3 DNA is TGTGCCAGCAGCCAGAGCGGGAGGGCCTACGAGCAGTACTTC. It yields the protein CASSQSGRAYEQYF.

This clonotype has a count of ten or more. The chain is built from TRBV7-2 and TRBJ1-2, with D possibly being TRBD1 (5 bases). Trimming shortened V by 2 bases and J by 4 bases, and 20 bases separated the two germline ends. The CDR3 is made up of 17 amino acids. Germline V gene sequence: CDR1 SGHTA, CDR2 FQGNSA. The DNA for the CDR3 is TGTGCCAGCAGCTTAAGTCCCACATGGATGGGGGTCTATGGCTACACCTTC. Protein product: CASSLSPTWMGVYGYTF.

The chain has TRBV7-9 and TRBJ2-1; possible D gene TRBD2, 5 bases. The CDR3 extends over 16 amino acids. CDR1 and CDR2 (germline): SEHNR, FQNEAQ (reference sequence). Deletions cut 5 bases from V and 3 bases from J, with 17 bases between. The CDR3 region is CASSPVVRADYNEQFF. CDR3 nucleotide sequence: TGTGCCAGCAGCCCCGTTGTGCGGGCCGACTACAATGAGCAGTTCTTC.